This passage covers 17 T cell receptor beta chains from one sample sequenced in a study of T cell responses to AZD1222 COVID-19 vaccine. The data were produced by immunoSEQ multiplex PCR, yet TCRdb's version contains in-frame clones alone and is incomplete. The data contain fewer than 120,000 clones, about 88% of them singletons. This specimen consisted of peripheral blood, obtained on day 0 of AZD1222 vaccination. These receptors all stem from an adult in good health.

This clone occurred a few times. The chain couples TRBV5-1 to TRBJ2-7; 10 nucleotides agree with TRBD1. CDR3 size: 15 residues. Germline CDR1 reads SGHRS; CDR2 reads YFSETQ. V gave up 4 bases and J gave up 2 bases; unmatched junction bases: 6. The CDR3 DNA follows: TGCGCCAGCAGCCCTCGACAGGGGGCTGCCTACGAGCAGTACTTC. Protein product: CASSPRQGAAYEQYF.

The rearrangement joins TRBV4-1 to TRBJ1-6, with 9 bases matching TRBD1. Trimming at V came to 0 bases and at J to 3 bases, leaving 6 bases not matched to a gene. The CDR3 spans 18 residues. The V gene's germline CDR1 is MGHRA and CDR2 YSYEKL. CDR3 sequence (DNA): TGCGCCAGCAGCCAAGAGGGACAGGGTCCTAACTATAATTCACCCCTCCACTTT. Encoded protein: CASSQEGQGPNYNSPLHF.

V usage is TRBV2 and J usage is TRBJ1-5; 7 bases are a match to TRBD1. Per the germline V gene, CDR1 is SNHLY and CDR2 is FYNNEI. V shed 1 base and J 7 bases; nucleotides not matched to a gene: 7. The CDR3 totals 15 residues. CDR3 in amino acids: CASSEEGAVGQPQHF. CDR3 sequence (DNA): TGTGCCAGCAGTGAAGAGGGGGCGGTAGGACAGCCCCAGCATTTT.

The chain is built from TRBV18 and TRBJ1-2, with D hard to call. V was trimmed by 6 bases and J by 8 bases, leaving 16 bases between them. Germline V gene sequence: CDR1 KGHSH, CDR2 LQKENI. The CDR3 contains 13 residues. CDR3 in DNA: TGTGCCAGCTCTCCCATGTCCCAGGAAGGCTACACCTTC. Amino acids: CASSPMSQEGYTF.

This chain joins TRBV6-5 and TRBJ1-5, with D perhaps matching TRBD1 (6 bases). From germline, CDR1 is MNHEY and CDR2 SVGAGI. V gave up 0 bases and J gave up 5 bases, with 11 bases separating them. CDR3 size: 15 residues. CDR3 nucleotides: TGTGCCAGCAGTTACTCGCGACAGGTTTATCAGCCCCAGCATTTT. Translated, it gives CASSYSRQVYQPQHF.

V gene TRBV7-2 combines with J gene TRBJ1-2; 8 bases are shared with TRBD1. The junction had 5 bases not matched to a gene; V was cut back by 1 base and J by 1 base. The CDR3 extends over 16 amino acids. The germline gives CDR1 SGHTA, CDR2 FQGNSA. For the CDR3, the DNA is TGTGCCAGCAGCTTAGGTGGGACAGGAAGTAACTATGGCTACACCTTC. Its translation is CASSLGGTGSNYGYTF.

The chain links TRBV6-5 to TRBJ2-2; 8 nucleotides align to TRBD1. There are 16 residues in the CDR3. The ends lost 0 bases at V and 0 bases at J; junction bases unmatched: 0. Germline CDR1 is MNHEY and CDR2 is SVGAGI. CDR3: CASSYSTGANTGELFF. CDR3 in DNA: TGTGCCAGCAGTTACTCGACAGGGGCGAACACCGGGGAGCTGTTTTTT.

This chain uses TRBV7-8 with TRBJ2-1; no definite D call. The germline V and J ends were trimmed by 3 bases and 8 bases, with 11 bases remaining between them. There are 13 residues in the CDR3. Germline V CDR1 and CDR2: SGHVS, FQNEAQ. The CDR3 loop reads CASSFGRRDEQFF. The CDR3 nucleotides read TGTGCCAGCAGCTTCGGCCGGAGAGATGAGCAGTTCTTC.

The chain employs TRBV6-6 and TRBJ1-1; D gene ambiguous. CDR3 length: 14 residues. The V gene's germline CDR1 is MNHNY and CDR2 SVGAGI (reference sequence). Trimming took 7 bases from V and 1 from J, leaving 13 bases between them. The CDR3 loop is CASTTGRENTEAFF. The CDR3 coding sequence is TGTGCCAGCACTACCGGACGGGAGAACACTGAAGCTTTCTTT.

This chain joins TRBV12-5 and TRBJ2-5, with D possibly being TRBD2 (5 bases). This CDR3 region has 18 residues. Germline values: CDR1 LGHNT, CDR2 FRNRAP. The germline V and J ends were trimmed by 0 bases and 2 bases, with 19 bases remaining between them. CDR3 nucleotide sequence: TGTGCTAGTGGTTTGGTTCGTTCCGGTGGAGGTCGGCAAGAGACCCAGTACTTC. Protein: CASGLVRSGGGRQETQYF.

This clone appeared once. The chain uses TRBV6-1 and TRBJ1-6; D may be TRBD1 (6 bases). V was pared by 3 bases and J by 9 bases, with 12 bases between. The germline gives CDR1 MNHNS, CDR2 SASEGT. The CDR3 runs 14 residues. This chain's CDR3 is CASSESGASSPLHF. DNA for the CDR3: TGTGCCAGCAGTGAGTCAGGGGCCAGTTCACCCCTCCACTTT.

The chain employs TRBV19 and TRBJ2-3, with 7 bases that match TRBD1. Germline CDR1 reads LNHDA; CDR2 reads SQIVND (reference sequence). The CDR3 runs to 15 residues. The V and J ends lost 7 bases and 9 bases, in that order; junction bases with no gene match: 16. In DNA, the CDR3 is TGTGCCAGTACCTCGAGCCCCCGACAGGGTAGGACGCAGTATTTT. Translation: CASTSSPRQGRTQYF.

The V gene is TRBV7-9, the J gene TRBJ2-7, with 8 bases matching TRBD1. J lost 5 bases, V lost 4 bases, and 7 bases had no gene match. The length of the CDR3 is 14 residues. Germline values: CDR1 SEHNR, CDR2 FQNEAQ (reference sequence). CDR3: CASSYAGGIDEQYF. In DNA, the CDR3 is TGTGCCAGCAGCTATGCAGGGGGCATAGACGAGCAGTACTTC.

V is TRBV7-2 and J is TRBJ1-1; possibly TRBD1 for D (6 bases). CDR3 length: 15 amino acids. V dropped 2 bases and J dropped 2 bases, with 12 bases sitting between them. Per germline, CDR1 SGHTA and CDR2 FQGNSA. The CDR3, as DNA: TGTGCCAGCAGCTTAACCCGGGACATTAACACTGAAGCTTTCTTT. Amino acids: CASSLTRDINTEAFF.

In nucleotides, the CDR3 is TGTGCCAGCAATACCGGGACTTTTCCCTACGAGCAGTACTTC. Translating gives CASNTGTFPYEQYF. V is TRBV6-5 and J is TRBJ2-7, with D possibly matching TRBD2 (6 bases). The CDR3 is 14 amino acids. The V end lost 7 bases, the J end lost 2 bases, and 15 bases lay between the germline ends. Germline V gene sequence: CDR1 MNHEY, CDR2 SVGAGI.

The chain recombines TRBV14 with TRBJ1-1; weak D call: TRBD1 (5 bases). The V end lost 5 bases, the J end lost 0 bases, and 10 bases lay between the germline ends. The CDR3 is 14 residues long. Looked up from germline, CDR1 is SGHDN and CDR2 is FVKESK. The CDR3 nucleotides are TGTGCCAGCAGCAGACAGTTAATGAACACTGAAGCTTTCTTT. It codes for CASSRQLMNTEAFF.

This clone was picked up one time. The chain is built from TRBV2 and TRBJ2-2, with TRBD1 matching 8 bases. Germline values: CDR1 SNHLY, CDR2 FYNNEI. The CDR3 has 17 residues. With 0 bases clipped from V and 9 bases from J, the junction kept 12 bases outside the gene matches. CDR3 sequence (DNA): TGTGCCAGCAGTGAAGCGCGGATACAGGGGGTTGTCCGGGAGCTGTTTTTT. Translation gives CASSEARIQGVVRELFF.